In its sample, the clone carrying this TCR beta chain was seen a few times. What it recognizes is unknown. The investigators split CD4+ cells into a CD45RA+ naive subset and a CD45RA-negative memory subset. The data were obtained in a study of shared clonotypes between healthy human individuals. The CDR3 length is 15 residues. From germline, CDR1 is GTSNPN and CDR2 SVGIG (reference sequence). After removal of 5 bases from V and 7 bases from J, the junction contained 14 bases not matched to a gene. Study-wide results and limits: Though the depth was large, rarefaction showed that sorted-subset sequencing was incomplete. A handful of donors showed sharing of approximately 5% of naive CD4 clonotypes. What limited the represented genetic and exposure-history diversity was the small number of donors.

Data came from immunoSEQ multiplex PCR; TCRdb stores just in-frame clones and leaves some out. This table holds some 2,100,000 clones, approximately 94% found once. This TCR was sampled from a man aged 18 to 29 in good health. The sequenced sample consisted of naive CD4+ T cells sorted from blood. The sample's subset: CD45RA+ positively selected. This chain links TRBV30 with TRBJ2-7; 10 positions agree with TRBD1. CDR3 sequence: CAWLYGQGGREEQYF. The CDR3 DNA follows: TGTGCCTGGTTATACGGACAGGGGGGGCGCGAGGAGCAGTACTTC. The whole variable domain, remainder taken from reference TRBV30 and TRBJ2-7, is SQTIHQWPATLVQPVGSPLSLECTVEGTSNPNLYWYRQAAGRGLQLLFYSVGIGQISSEVPQNLSASRPQDRQFILSSKKLLLSDSGFYLCAWLYGQGGREEQYFGPGTRLTVT.